This TCR beta chain was profiled in a study of OX40 agonist ivuxolimab in advanced cancers. The overall study: Participants averaged about 60 years of age (range about 23 to 90) and were 75% to 90% male.

General study findings and limits: CD8+ T cells showed, on average, more clonal expansion than CD4+ cells.

The CDR3 is made up of 12 amino acids. Germline assignment: CDR1 SGHRS and CDR2 YFSETQ. The germline V and J ends were trimmed by 2 bases and 7 bases, with 9 bases remaining between them. The repertoire was sequenced with immunoSEQ multiplex PCR; TCRdb's copy has only in-frame clones and lacks some. Of approximately 76,000 clones listed, approximately 85% are singletons. To note about this clone: Its antigen is undetermined.

Sampling of blood occurred at baseline, cycle 4 day 1, and cycle 7 day 1. The sequence was obtained from an adult with an advanced solid tumor such as melanoma, head and neck, liver or kidney cancer. Here the sequenced sample was CD4+ or CD8+ T cells sorted from blood, taken in a trial of the OX40 agonist ivuxolimab. The chain combines TRBV5-1 with TRBJ1-1; D is perhaps TRBD1 (5 bases). The CDR3 spells CASSLQAGEAFF. The CDR3 coding sequence is TGCGCCAGCAGCTTACAGGCGGGTGAAGCTTTCTTT.